This T cell receptor beta chain was observed in a study of lymphopenia after photon versus proton radiotherapy (dated by TCRdb to the late 2010s). General notes on the study: In patients with gastrointestinal tumors who developed high-grade lymphopenia, the study compared the immunological effects of photon radiation therapy with those of proton radiation therapy. The study was designed to characterize how the impact on the immune system differs between the two radiation modalities. The cohort comprised 20 patients with gastrointestinal tumors who received either photon or proton therapy and then developed lymphopenia.

The CDR3 goes from the cysteine to the phenylalanine over 14 residues. CDR3 DNA only is kept here, 42 bases in frame from base 1. The junction shows trimming of 11 bases on V and 6 bases on J, plus 17 bases between the germline ends. Sequences MNHNS (CDR1) and SASEGT (CDR2) are obtained from the germline V gene. Worth noting for this clone: The clone's antigen remains unknown. No per-base quality is available; no much larger clone lies one base away.

Study-wide findings and limitations: During treatment, patients who received proton therapy stayed relatively stable, whereas patients who received photon therapy lost naive T cells and TCR diversity and gained effector/memory populations. Across the cohort, among patients who died, a greater drop in TCR diversity after the nadir was inversely correlated with overall survival time. Once the lymphocyte count had reached its nadir, the repertoires of photon-treated patients showed oligoclonal expansion, particularly of CD8+ Temra cells, and this expansion drove the decline in diversity. The survival association was examined only in patients who died, and the authors described better survival with proton therapy as a possibility, not as a demonstrated result.

Library method: the immunoSEQ multiplex PCR assay. T cell repertoires were profiled with deep sequencing of rearranged TCR beta loci together with multiparametric flow cytometry. Sourced from immuneACCESS, this table was stored by TCRdb with only in-frame sequences that have V and J called. A share of the clones is absent; for the studies checked, an unresolved V gene accounts for under half, and the remainder has no known explanation. The sample table records around 70,000 clones; around 92% of these occur just once. The ten largest clones add up to approximately 2.1% of the sample. Specimen: peripheral blood, collected from a patient treated with photon-based radiotherapy. This TCR derives from a woman aged 35 to 49 with cholangiocarcinoma. The V and J genes are TRBV6-1 and TRBJ1-6, with TRBD1 perhaps the D gene, on 5 matching bases. The CDR3 reads as follows: CASRLGEINSPLHF. The nucleotide sequence is given as TGTGCCTCTCGCTTGGGGGAAATTAATTCACCCCTCCACTTT.